Listed below are T cell receptor beta chains from one sample, sequenced in a study of blood T cells in healthy people across ages. TCRdb recomputed calls from the 5' RACE reads with MiXCR, one row per CDR3 protein. The data contain 650,000 to 1,000,000 distinct CDR3 sequences, 46% of them singletons. The source material was blood. All receptors come from an elderly man in good health. CDR3s include the opening cysteine and the closing phenylalanine or tryptophan. D genes are given only for firm matches. Not every row has a clone size; where given, it reads once, few, many or a size class.

j_gene | d_gene | abundance | v_gene | CDR3nt | CDR3aa
TRBJ2-7 | NA | NA | TRBV21-1 | TGTGCCAGCAGCAAAGTCAGTAAATACGAGCAGTACTTC | CASSKVSKYEQYF
TRBJ2-7 | NA | many | TRBV13 | TGTGCCAGCAGCCATCTTGACTCCCCAACGGAGCAGTACTTC | CASSHLDSPTEQYF
TRBJ2-1 | TRBD2 | NA | TRBV6-2/TRBV6-3 | TGTGCCAGCAGCGGGACTAGCGGATTCTACAATGAGCAGTTCTTC | CASSGTSGFYNEQFF
TRBJ2-1 | NA | NA | TRBV12-3/TRBV12-4 | TGTGCCAGCAGTTACCCCCAGGGGGGAGCGGGAACAACATACAATGAGCAGTTCTTC | CASSYPQGGAGTTYNEQFF
TRBJ2-3 | NA | NA | TRBV6-2/TRBV6-3 | TGTGCCAGCAGTTACTCTCCTCGTGGGGGGTCCCCAGATACGCAGTATTTT | CASSYSPRGGSPDTQYF
TRBJ1-4 | NA | NA | TRBV5-5 | TGTGCCAGCAGCCGTAATATACGGCAGGAAAAACTGTTTTTT | CASSRNIRQEKLFF
TRBJ2-1 | TRBD1 | NA | TRBV7-2 | TGTGCCAGCAACCGGACAGGGGTCGATGAGCAGTTCTTC | CASNRTGVDEQFF
TRBJ2-7 | NA | NA | TRBV9 | TGTGCCAGCAGCGTCGAACGGTCAGCGGGTTCCTACGAGCAGTACTTC | CASSVERSAGSYEQYF
TRBJ2-1 | TRBD2 | few | TRBV6-2/TRBV6-3 | TGTGCCAGCAGTGTCGAGCGGGGTGGGTACAATGAGCAGTTCTTC | CASSVERGGYNEQFF
TRBJ1-2 | NA | NA | TRBV29-1 | TGCAGCGCTGAAGTTATTGGGTTCTATGGCTACACCTTC | CSAEVIGFYGYTF
TRBJ2-1 | TRBD2 | NA | TRBV20-1 | TGCAGTGCTAACCCGGGACTAGGGGGCAATGAGCAGTTCTTC | CSANPGLGGNEQFF
TRBJ2-1 | NA | few | TRBV2 | TGTGCCAGCATCCCCGCGGGAAAGGATGAGCAGTTCTTC | CASIPAGKDEQFF
TRBJ2-2 | TRBD2 | NA | TRBV4-3 | TGCGCCAGCAGCCAAGACCTAGCGGGAGATCAAACCGGGGAGCTGTTTTTT | CASSQDLAGDQTGELFF
TRBJ2-3 | TRBD2 | NA | TRBV9 | TGTGCCAGCAGCTCGCGGGAGGGGGCAGATACGCAGTATTTT | CASSSREGADTQYF
TRBJ2-7 | NA | NA | TRBV29-1 | TGCAGCGTTGGCCAGGGGCCCGTCTACGAGCAGTACTTC | CSVGQGPVYEQYF
TRBJ2-5 | TRBD2 | NA | TRBV7-2 | TGTGCCAGCACCAGGGGTCTAGCGGGAGGGCGTGAGACCCAGTACTTC | CASTRGLAGGRETQYF
TRBJ2-7 | TRBD1 | NA | TRBV29-1 | TGCAGCGTCCGTTCGGGACAGGGGGTCCACGAGCAGTACTTC | CSVRSGQGVHEQYF
TRBJ2-5 | NA | once | TRBV20-1 | TGCAGTGCTGAACCATTCGAACTAGGAGGGGGGGGAGAGACCCAGTACTTC | CSAEPFELGGGGETQYF
TRBJ2-7 | NA | NA | TRBV7-8 | TGTGCCAGCAGCTTAGCGGGGGGCGGTGGACAGAATTTCTACGAGCAGTACTTC | CASSLAGGGGQNFYEQYF
TRBJ2-4 | TRBD2 | NA | TRBV7-8 | TGTGCCAGCAGCTTAGGAGCGGGCGGGGGGTTTGGTAACATTCAGTACTTC | CASSLGAGGGFGNIQYF
TRBJ2-3 | TRBD2 | few | TRBV20-1 | TGCAGTGCCGTTACTAGCGGAGCCCATGGGGCGCAGTATTTT | CSAVTSGAHGAQYF
TRBJ2-1 | TRBD2 | NA | TRBV9 | TGTGCCAGCAGCGTAGTTGCGGGAGGGCCCTTTGAGCAGTTCTTC | CASSVVAGGPFEQFF
TRBJ2-5 | TRBD1 | NA | TRBV24-1 | TGTGCCACCAGTGAACGGGACAGGGGGACCCAAGAGACCCAGTACTTC | CATSERDRGTQETQYF
TRBJ1-1 | TRBD1 | NA | TRBV11-1 | TGTGCCAGCAGCCCCGGGACAGCTATTATGAACACTGAAGCTTTCTTT | CASSPGTAIMNTEAFF
TRBJ2-3 | TRBD2 | NA | TRBV4-3 | TGCGCCAGCAGCCAAGATTATGGCGGGAGTGGGACAGATACGCAGTATTTT | CASSQDYGGSGTDTQYF
TRBJ2-1 | TRBD2 | NA | TRBV9 | TGTGCCAGCAGCGTACTGCGGGGGGGATCCTACAATGAGCAGTTCTTC | CASSVLRGGSYNEQFF
TRBJ1-1 | TRBD1 | once | TRBV4-1 | TGCGCCAGCAGCCGAGCACAGGGGGGCAACATGAACACTGAAGCTTTCTTT | CASSRAQGGNMNTEAFF
TRBJ2-7 | TRBD2 | NA | TRBV27 | TGTGCCAGCAGTTTATATGAAACGGGAGGGATCTACGAGCAGTACTTC | CASSLYETGGIYEQYF
TRBJ2-7 | TRBD1 | NA | TRBV20-1 | TGCAGTGCCCTGAGGACAGGGGGCTACGAGCAGTACTTC | CSALRTGGYEQYF
TRBJ2-7 | TRBD2 | NA | TRBV28 | TGTGCCAGCAGTTTGGTGAGCCTAGCGGGAGGAGGCTACGAGCAGTACTTC | CASSLVSLAGGGYEQYF
TRBJ1-6 | TRBD1 | few | TRBV9 | TGTGCCAGCAGCGTCGAGACAGGGACGGCACCCCTCCACTTT | CASSVETGTAPLHF
TRBJ1-2 | NA | NA | TRBV30 | TGTGCCTGGAGTGTACCCTATGGCTACACCTTC | CAWSVPYGYTF
TRBJ1-6 | TRBD1 | NA | TRBV25-1 | TGTGCCAGCACCGACAGGGAGGGATATAATTCACCCCTCCACTTT | CASTDREGYNSPLHF
TRBJ2-7 | TRBD1 | few | TRBV19 | TGTGCCACCCAGGGGGTAGGGAACGAGCAGTACTTC | CATQGVGNEQYF
TRBJ2-7 | NA | few | TRBV24-1 | TGTGCCACCTCCAATGGTGTCATAACCTACAATGAGCAGTACTTC | CATSNGVITYNEQYF
TRBJ2-5 | NA | NA | TRBV20-1 | TGCAGTGCTAGACCAGGAGAAGAGACCCAGTACTTC | CSARPGEETQYF
TRBJ1-2 | TRBD1 | many | TRBV4-2 | TGTGCCAGCAGCCAGGAGACAGGGCACTATGGCTACACCTTC | CASSQETGHYGYTF
TRBJ2-7 | TRBD1 | many | TRBV12-3/TRBV12-4 | TGTGCCAGCAGTTCAACCGGGACAGGGGGCTACGAGCAGTACTTC | CASSSTGTGGYEQYF
TRBJ1-5 | NA | few | TRBV20-1 | TGCAGTGCTAGGACAGGAGATCAGCCCCAGCATTTT | CSARTGDQPQHF
TRBJ2-7 | NA | NA | TRBV7-8 | TGTGCCAGCAGCTTAGTTATGAATTACAATGAGCAGTACTTC | CASSLVMNYNEQYF
TRBJ2-5 | NA | NA | TRBV12-3/TRBV12-4 | TGTGCCAGCAGTGCCAGGGTTCACAATGAGCAGTACTTC | CASSARVHNEQYF
TRBJ1-1 | NA | NA | TRBV12-3/TRBV12-4 | TGTGCCAGCAATTACCGGGACTACTGGAACACTGAAGCTTTCTTT | CASNYRDYWNTEAFF
TRBJ2-3 | NA | NA | TRBV29-1 | TGCAGCGTTGATTGGGGGCGAATCACAGATACGCAGTATTTT | CSVDWGRITDTQYF
TRBJ2-1 | NA | NA | TRBV6-1 | TGTGCCAGCAGTCCAACGGGAGTTCAAGAGACCCAGTTCTTC | CASSPTGVQETQFF
TRBJ2-1 | NA | NA | TRBV6-1 | TGTGCCAGCAGAGTCGAGGATAGGACGCGCAAAAACAATGAGCAGTTCTTC | CASRVEDRTRKNNEQFF
TRBJ2-7 | NA | NA | TRBV18 | TGTGCCAGCTCACCATCCCAAACCACTTACAATGAGCAGTACTTC | CASSPSQTTYNEQYF
TRBJ2-2 | NA | NA | TRBV12-3/TRBV12-4 | TGTGCCAGCAGTTTAAAAGGGACTCGGTCCGGGGAGCTGTTTTTT | CASSLKGTRSGELFF
TRBJ2-7 | NA | NA | TRBV3-1 | TGTGCCAGCGGGCCGACACCCAACTCCTACGAGCAGTACTTC | CASGPTPNSYEQYF